A single sample gave rise to the 25 T cell receptor beta chains below, sequenced in a study of cytomegalovirus exposure and HLA in healthy donors. Both 60 Vbeta primers and 13 Jbeta primers went into the PCR. Sequencing used immunoSEQ multiplex PCR; TCRdb keeps in-frame clones, though not all of them. The repertoire holds 150,000 to 200,000 clones, with roughly 71% as singletons. Sequencing input: PBMCs. The receptors stem from a girl aged 10 to 17 in good health and CMV-seronegative.

The V call is TRBV5-1, the J call TRBJ2-5; 7 nucleotides agree with TRBD2. The ends lost 0 bases at V and 5 bases at J; junction bases unmatched: 7. CDR3 length: 15 amino acids. Germline V gene sequence: CDR1 SGHRS, CDR2 YFSETQ. This CDR3 reads CASSLASLREETQYF. CDR3 nucleotide sequence: TGCGCCAGCAGCTTGGCTAGTCTGCGGGAGGAGACCCAGTACTTC. The full variable domain, completed using reference TRBV5-1 and TRBJ2-5, is KAGVTQTPRYLIKTRGQQVTLSCSPISGHRSVSWYQQTPGQGLQFLFEYFSETQRNKGNFPGRFSGRQFSNSRSEMNVSTLELGDSALYLCASSLASLREETQYFGPGTRLLVL.

The chain recombines TRBV6-5 with TRBJ1-5, with 10 positions matching TRBD1. CDR1 and CDR2 from the germline V gene are MNHEY and SVGAGI. Trimming took 6 bases from V and 3 from J; bases not matched to a gene: 5. CDR3 length: 15 amino acids. DNA for the CDR3: TGTGCCAGCAGCCCGACAGGGGGCCTCAATCAGCCCCAGCATTTT. Translated, it gives CASSPTGGLNQPQHF.

Written as DNA, the CDR3 is TGCAGCGTCACCCCTAGCGGGGGGGCCCATGAGCAGTTCTTC. Its translation: CSVTPSGGAHEQFF. This chain joins TRBV29-1 and TRBJ2-1; 12 bases match TRBD2. V was pared by 6 bases and J by 8 bases, with 8 bases of the junction left unmatched. Germline V gene data show CDR1 as SQVTM and CDR2 as ANQGSEA. The CDR3 has 14 residues.

This chain joins TRBV2 and TRBJ1-6, with D possibly being TRBD1 (6 bases). This CDR3 has 15 amino acids. Germline V CDR1 and CDR2: SNHLY, FYNNEI. V shed 7 bases and J shed 7 bases, with 17 bases lying between them. The CDR3 DNA reads as TGTGCCAGCACCCCTCGTACAGGGCGGAATTCACCCCTCCACTTT. It translates to CASTPRTGRNSPLHF.

The genes are TRBV25-1 and TRBJ2-1, with 12 bases that match TRBD2. V was pared by 4 bases and J by 5 bases, with 3 bases of the junction left unmatched. Per the germline V gene, CDR1 is MGHDK and CDR2 is SYGVNS. The CDR3 length is 15 residues. The CDR3 loop is CASSGRLAGDNEQFF. The CDR3 DNA reads TGTGCCAGCAGTGGAAGACTAGCGGGAGACAATGAGCAGTTCTTC.

The chain is built from TRBV5-1 and TRBJ2-3, with 7 bases fitting TRBD2. Germline V CDR1 and CDR2: SGHRS, YFSETQ. This CDR3 spans 17 amino acids. The ends lost 1 base at V and 0 bases at J; junction bases unmatched: 8. This chain's CDR3 is CASSLLPAGASTDTQYF. CDR3 DNA sequence: TGCGCCAGCAGCTTGCTTCCGGCGGGAGCTAGCACAGATACGCAGTATTTT.

The rearrangement links TRBV5-4 to TRBJ1-2; D is uncertain. CDR1 SGHNT and CDR2 YYREEE come from the germline V gene (reference sequence). The CDR3 is 13 amino acids. V was cut by 0 bases and J by 11 bases, with 14 bases left in between. This chain's CDR3 is CASSLVALAEYTF. CDR3 DNA sequence: TGTGCCAGCAGCTTGGTGGCTTTGGCTGAATACACCTTC.

CDR3 protein: CASSPGGLAGGREQFF. Written as DNA, the CDR3 is TGTGCCAGCAGCCCAGGGGGACTAGCGGGGGGGCGGGAGCAGTTCTTC. The chain is built from TRBV11-3 and TRBJ2-1, with 16 bases fitting TRBD2. V lost 5 bases, J lost 10 bases, and 8 bases stayed unmatched. The CDR3 length is 16 residues. Germline CDR1 and CDR2: SGHNT and YENEEA.

The chain combines TRBV5-4 with TRBJ2-7, with 7 bases fitting TRBD2. Germline CDR1 SGHNT, CDR2 YYREEE (reference sequence). The CDR3 spans 12 residues. Trimming cost V 3 bases and J 3 bases; bases outside gene matches: 0. CDR3 sequence: CASSSGGYEQYF. The DNA of the CDR3 is TGTGCCAGCAGCTCGGGGGGCTACGAGCAGTACTTC.

In its sample, this clone was seen a few times. Sequence at one end of the junction differs from germline and may be a read error. The chain is built from TRBV18 and TRBJ2-2; 10 bases fit TRBD1. This CDR3 is 16 amino acids long. Germline CDR1 reads KGHSH; CDR2 reads LQKENI. CDR3 sequence: CASSQPGQGNPGELFF. The CDR3 DNA reads TGTGCCAGCTCACAACCGGGACAGGGGAACCCCGGGGAGCTGTTTTTT. Looking up the rest from reference TRBV18 and TRBJ2-2 gives the full variable domain: NAGVMQNPRHLVRRRGQEARLRCSPMKGHSHVYWYRQLPEEGLKFMVYLQKENIIDESGMPKERFSAEFPKEGPSILRIQQVVRGDSAAYFCASSQPGQGNPGELFFGEGSRLTVL.

This chain joins TRBV30 and TRBJ1-2; 7 bases are shared with TRBD1. The CDR3 has 11 amino acids. V lost 3 bases and J lost 5; bases outside the gene matches: 0. Germline CDR1 is GTSNPN and CDR2 is SVGIG (reference sequence). Here the CDR3 reads CAWSRGYGYTF. CDR3 DNA sequence: TGTGCCTGGAGCAGGGGGTATGGCTACACCTTC. Complete variable domain (other parts from reference TRBV30 and TRBJ1-2): SQTIHQWPATLVQPVGSPLSLECTVEGTSNPNLYWYRQAAGRGLQLLFYSVGIGQISSEVPQNLSASRPQDRQFILSSKKLLLSDSGFYLCAWSRGYGYTFGSGTRLTVV.

V gene TRBV23-1 combines with J gene TRBJ1-5; 7 nucleotides match TRBD1. TRBV23-1 qualifies as an ORF whose function is uncertain. The V gene end was trimmed by 6 bases and the J gene end by 4 bases; junction bases not matched to a gene: 3. CDR3 length: 13 amino acids. CDR3 DNA sequence: TGCGCCAGCAGGGACAGGCATAATCAGCCCCAGCATTTT. It is translated as CASRDRHNQPQHF.

This clone was picked up one time. V usage is TRBV12-2 and J usage is TRBJ2-1; the table assigns TRBD1, which was not confirmed against the DNA. TRBV12-2 is annotated as a pseudogene. This CDR3 has 19 amino acids. CDR3 residues: CASRFRGRNEEPLYNEQFF. The CDR3, as DNA: TGTGCAAGTCGCTTCAGGGGACGCAACGAGGAACCGCTTTACAATGAGCAGTTCTTC.

The rearrangement links TRBV7-9 to TRBJ1-1; D call uncertain. The length of the CDR3 is 13 residues. Germline lookup yields CDR1 SEHNR and CDR2 FQNEAQ (reference sequence). Trimming took off 3 bases at V and 3 bases at J, with 8 bases between the two ends. The CDR3 loop is CASSFDGDTEAFF. The DNA of the CDR3 is TGTGCCAGCAGCTTCGACGGAGACACTGAAGCTTTCTTT.

On this clone: The identical CDR3 is also encoded by other nucleotide sequences in the sample. V usage is TRBV11-3 and J usage is TRBJ2-2; no reliable D call. The V end was cut by 1 base, the J end by 0 bases, with 6 bases between. The V gene's germline CDR1 is SGHNT and CDR2 YENEEA. The CDR3 sequence is 15 residues long. The CDR3 nucleotides read TGTGCCAGCAGCTTAGGCACAGCGAACACCGGGGAGCTGTTTTTT. Translation: CASSLGTANTGELFF.

This chain connects TRBV7-3 to TRBJ2-2; no firm D call. Between the trimmed V and J ends, which lost 6 bases and 4 bases, there was a span of 12 bases. The CDR3 loop spans 14 amino acids. Germline V gene lookup returns CDR1 SGHTA and CDR2 FQGTGA. This chain's CDR3 is CASRDTGVTGELFF. The CDR3 DNA follows: TGTGCCAGCAGAGATACCGGAGTCACCGGGGAGCTGTTTTTT.

V is TRBV19 and J is TRBJ2-1; TRBD2 matches at 13 bases. The CDR3 spans 17 residues. Germline V gene sequence: CDR1 LNHDA, CDR2 SQIVND (reference sequence). The J segment lost 11 bases and the V segment lost 4 bases, leaving 14 bases of the junction unmatched. CDR3 DNA: TGTGCCAGTAGTACCTGGCCAAAACTAGCGGGGGGGCGGCAGCAGTTCTTC. As protein: CASSTWPKLAGGRQQFF.

V gene TRBV28 combines with J gene TRBJ2-3; a possible D gene is TRBD1 (5 bases). The ends were cut back, 3 bases at V and 3 bases at J, with 10 bases in the middle. CDR1 and CDR2 from the germline V gene are MDHEN and SYDVKM. The CDR3 runs to 14 residues. The CDR3 DNA is TGTGCCAGCAGTTTCGACCCAGGGACAGATACGCAGTATTTT. Amino acid sequence: CASSFDPGTDTQYF. The variable domain in full, completed from reference TRBV28 and TRBJ2-3, reads DVKVTQSSRYLVKRTGEKVFLECVQDMDHENMFWYRQDPGLGLRLIYFSYDVKMKEKGDIPEGYSVSREKKERFSLILESASTNQTSMYLCASSFDPGTDTQYFGPGTRLTVL.

V gene TRBV5-1 combines with J gene TRBJ1-1; tentative D call: TRBD1 (5 bases). This CDR3 has 16 amino acids. V was shortened by 0 bases and J by 0 bases, with 12 bases between the two germline ends. The V gene's germline CDR1 is SGHRS and CDR2 YFSETQ. The CDR3 region is CASSLVLGGVNTEAFF. In DNA, the CDR3 is TGCGCCAGCAGCTTGGTCCTGGGGGGGGTGAACACTGAAGCTTTCTTT.

The J gene is TRBJ2-5, the V gene TRBV5-4, with TRBD1 as a possible D gene (6 bases). The CDR3 consists of 14 residues. The germline gives CDR1 SGHNT, CDR2 YYREEE (reference sequence). Trimming took 5 bases from V and 5 from J, leaving 16 bases between them. CDR3 nucleotide sequence: TGTGCCAGCAGGGGGGACCGCAGGGGTGAGACCCAGTACTTC. Protein sequence: CASRGDRRGETQYF.

V gene TRBV5-1 combines with J gene TRBJ1-5; 7 bases line up with TRBD1. CDR3 length equals 16 residues. J lost 6 bases, V lost 0 bases, and 9 bases had no gene match. The germline gives CDR1 SGHRS, CDR2 YFSETQ. This CDR3 is CASSLEGGASRQPQHF. The CDR3, as DNA: TGCGCCAGCAGCTTGGAAGGGGGCGCGTCCCGTCAGCCCCAGCATTTT.

In regard to this clone: Compared with germline, one end of the junction differs, possibly owing to a read error. The chain has TRBV5-1 and TRBJ2-5; a possible D gene is TRBD2 (6 bases). The CDR3 loop spans 12 amino acids. Germline V gene data show CDR1 as SGHRS and CDR2 as YFSETQ. DNA of the CDR3: TGCGCCAGCAGCTTGGCCCGGGAGACCCGGTACTTC. It translates to CASSLARETRYF.

J is TRBJ2-3 and V is TRBV9; 11 bases agree with TRBD1. Trimming at V came to 4 bases and at J to 5 bases, leaving 3 bases not matched to a gene. Per the germline V gene, CDR1 is SGDLS and CDR2 is YYNGEE. The CDR3 spans 14 residues. DNA for the CDR3: TGTGCCAGCAGCATGGACAGGGGGCGAGATACGCAGTATTTT. Protein sequence: CASSMDRGRDTQYF.

The rearrangement uses TRBV27 and TRBJ2-7; D perhaps matches TRBD1 (6 bases). This CDR3 region has 14 residues. The germline V gene encodes CDR1 MNHEY and CDR2 SMNVEV (reference sequence). The V end lost 6 bases, the J end lost 2 bases, and 14 bases lay between the germline ends. As DNA, the CDR3 is TGTGCCAGCAGCCCACAGGGTCCAGCCTACGAGCAGTACTTC. Amino acids: CASSPQGPAYEQYF.

This clone was observed a single time. The gene calls are TRBV27 and TRBJ1-1; D is undetermined. The CDR3 totals 13 residues. The germline gives CDR1 MNHEY, CDR2 SMNVEV (reference sequence). V was cut by 2 bases and J by 3 bases, with 7 bases left in between. Here the CDR3 DNA reads TGTGCCAGCAGTTTAGTCCCGGACACTGAAGCTTTCTTT. Protein sequence: CASSLVPDTEAFF.